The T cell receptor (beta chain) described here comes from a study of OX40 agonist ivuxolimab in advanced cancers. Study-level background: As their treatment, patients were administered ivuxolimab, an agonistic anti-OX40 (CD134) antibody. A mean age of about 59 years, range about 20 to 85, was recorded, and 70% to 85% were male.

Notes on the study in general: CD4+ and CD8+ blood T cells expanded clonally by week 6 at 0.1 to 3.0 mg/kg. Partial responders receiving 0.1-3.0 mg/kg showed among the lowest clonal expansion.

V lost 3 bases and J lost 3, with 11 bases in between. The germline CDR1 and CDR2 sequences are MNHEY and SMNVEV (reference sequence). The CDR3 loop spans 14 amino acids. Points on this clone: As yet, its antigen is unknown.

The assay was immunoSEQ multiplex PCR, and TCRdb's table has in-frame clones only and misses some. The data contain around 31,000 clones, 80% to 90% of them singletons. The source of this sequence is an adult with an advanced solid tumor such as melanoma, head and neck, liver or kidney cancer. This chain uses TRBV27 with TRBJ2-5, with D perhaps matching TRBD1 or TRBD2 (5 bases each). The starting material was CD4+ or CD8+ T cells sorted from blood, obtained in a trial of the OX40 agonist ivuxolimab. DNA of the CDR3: TGTGCCAGCAGTTTCCTACGGGACGAAGAGACCCAGTACTTC. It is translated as CASSFLRDEETQYF.